Listed below are T cell receptor beta chains from one sample, sequenced in a study of early T cells in non-severe SARS-CoV-2 infection. Via MiXCR, TCRdb re-called the 5' RACE reads, giving one row per CDR3 protein. Of roughly 50,000 distinct CDR3 sequences listed, around 6% were seen once; the top ten hold roughly 4.7%. Sequencing was performed on whole blood. The receptors here all came from an adult who was a healthcare worker with PCR-confirmed SARS-CoV-2 infection or an uninfected control (not recorded which). CDR3s include the opening cysteine and the closing phenylalanine or tryptophan. D genes are given only for firm matches. A row's size may be missing; if present it is once, few, many or a size class.

d_call | j_call | cdr3_length | v_call | clone_size | cdr3_aa | cdr3_nt
NA | TRBJ2-5 | 15 | TRBV5-1 | many | CASSLERVDQETQYF | TGCGCCAGCAGCTTGGAAAGGGTGGACCAAGAGACCCAGTACTTC
TRBD2 | TRBJ2-3 | 15 | TRBV19 | NA | CASRLTSGGTDTQYF | TGTGCCAGTCGCCTCACTAGCGGGGGGACAGATACGCAGTATTTT
TRBD1 | TRBJ1-5 | 14 | TRBV19 | medium-sized | CASHRDRVGQPQHF | TGTGCCAGCCACCGGGACAGGGTCGGTCAGCCCCAGCATTTT
NA | TRBJ2-6 | 17 | TRBV7-3 | NA | CASSPAFQGPGANVLTF | TGTGCCAGCAGTCCAGCCTTTCAAGGGCCCGGGGCCAACGTCCTGACTTTC
NA | TRBJ1-1 | 12 | TRBV9 | many | CASGARGHQAFF | TGTGCCAGTGGGGCCCGGGGACACCAAGCTTTCTTT
NA | TRBJ1-1 | 16 | TRBV18 | NA | CASSPSLPSGGTEAFF | TGTGCCAGCTCACCTTCTTTGCCCTCCGGGGGCACTGAAGCTTTCTTT
NA | TRBJ1-1 | 14 | TRBV5-1 | NA | CASSLRTINTEAFF | TGCGCCAGCAGCTTGAGGACAATAAACACTGAAGCTTTCTTT
TRBD1 | TRBJ1-4 | 15 | TRBV3-1 | many | CASSQWFTGEEKLFF | TGTGCCAGCAGCCAATGGTTTACAGGGGAAGAAAAACTGTTTTTT
NA | TRBJ2-6 | 17 | TRBV24-1 | NA | CATSDYDSGDGTNVLTF | TGTGCCACCAGTGATTACGACTCCGGGGACGGGACCAACGTCCTGACTTTC
TRBD2 | TRBJ2-4 | 19 | TRBV18 | many | CASSPTGTSGVGAKNIQYF | TGTGCCAGCTCACCGACCGGGACTAGCGGGGTCGGAGCCAAAAACATTCAGTACTTC
NA | TRBJ2-3 | 10 | TRBV25-1 | many | CAPTGDTQYF | TGTGCCCCCACGGGTGATACGCAGTATTTT
TRBD2 | TRBJ2-7 | 11 | TRBV27 | NA | CASSAAGGQYF | TGTGCCAGCAGTGCGGCGGGGGGGCAGTACTTC
NA | TRBJ1-1 | 12 | TRBV12-3/TRBV12-4 | NA | CASTLRGSEAFF | TGTGCCAGCACTCTGCGGGGTTCTGAAGCTTTCTTT
NA | TRBJ2-7 | 15 | TRBV6-5 | many | CASSITAPSSYEQYF | TGTGCCAGCAGTATTACCGCTCCGAGCTCCTACGAGCAGTACTTC